This T cell receptor (beta chain) emerged from a study of multiple sclerosis patients with progressive multifocal leukoencephalopathy. With regard to this clone: What it binds is unknown.

Whole-study findings and limits: PML-onset expanded TRB clones were detectable before and during natalizumab therapy. Preferential TRBV-TRBJ pairings or common gene usage were not detected at PML.

From germline, CDR1 is LGHNA and CDR2 YNFKEQ. Deletions cut 1 base from V and 5 bases from J, with 12 bases between. The CDR3 loop spans 15 amino acids. The time point is: about a year of natalizumab therapy. Assay used: immunoSEQ multiplex PCR; TCRdb lists only in-frame clones, some missing. The sample consists of around 25,000 clones, approximately 89% of them appearing once. This sequence originates from a man in his thirties or forties with multiple sclerosis. This sequence joins TRBV4-2 and TRBJ2-1; D gene unclear. Material: PBMCs, obtained from a patient treated with natalizumab. The CDR3 spells CASSQASAMNNEQFF. As DNA, the CDR3 is TGTGCCAGCAGCCAAGCCTCAGCGATGAACAATGAGCAGTTCTTC.